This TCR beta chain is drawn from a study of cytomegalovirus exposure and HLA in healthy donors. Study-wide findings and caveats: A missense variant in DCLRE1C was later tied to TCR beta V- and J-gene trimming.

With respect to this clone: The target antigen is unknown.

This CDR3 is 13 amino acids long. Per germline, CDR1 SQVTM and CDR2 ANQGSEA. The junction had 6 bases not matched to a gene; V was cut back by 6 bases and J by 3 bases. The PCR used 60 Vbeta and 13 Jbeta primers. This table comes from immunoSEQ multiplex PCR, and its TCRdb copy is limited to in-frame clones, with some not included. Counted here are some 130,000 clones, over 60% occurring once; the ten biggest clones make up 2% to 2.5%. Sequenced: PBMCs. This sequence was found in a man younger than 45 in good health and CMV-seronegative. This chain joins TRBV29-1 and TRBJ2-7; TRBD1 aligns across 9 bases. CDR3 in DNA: TGCAGCGTCCGGACAGGGGCAAACTACGAGCAGTACTTC. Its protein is CSVRTGANYEQYF.